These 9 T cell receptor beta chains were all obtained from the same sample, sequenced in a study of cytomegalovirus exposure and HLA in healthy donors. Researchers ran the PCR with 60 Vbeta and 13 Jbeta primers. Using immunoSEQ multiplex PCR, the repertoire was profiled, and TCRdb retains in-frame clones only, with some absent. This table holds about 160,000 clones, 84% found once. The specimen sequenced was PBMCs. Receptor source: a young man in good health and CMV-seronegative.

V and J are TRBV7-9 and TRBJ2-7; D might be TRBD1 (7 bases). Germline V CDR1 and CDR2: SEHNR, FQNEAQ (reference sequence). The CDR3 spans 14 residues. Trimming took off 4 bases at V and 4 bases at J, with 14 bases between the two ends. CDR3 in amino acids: CASSSRGTAYEQYF. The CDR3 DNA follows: TGTGCCAGCAGCTCACGGGGGACAGCGTACGAGCAGTACTTC.

The DNA for the CDR3 is TGTGCCAGCAAAGGGGACAGGGCGAACACTGAAGCTTTCTTT. It codes for CASKGDRANTEAFF. The chain recombines TRBV7-8 with TRBJ1-1; 9 nucleotides align to TRBD1. This CDR3 has 14 amino acids. The trim removed 7 bases at V and 1 base at J, leaving 4 bases unmatched. Germline V CDR1 and CDR2: SGHVS, FQNEAQ.

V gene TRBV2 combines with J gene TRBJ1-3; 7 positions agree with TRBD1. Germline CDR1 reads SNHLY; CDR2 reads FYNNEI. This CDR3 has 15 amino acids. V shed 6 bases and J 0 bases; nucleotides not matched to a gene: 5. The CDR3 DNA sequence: TGTGCCAGCAGAGGGACAGAAAACTCTGGAAACACCATATATTTT. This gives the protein CASRGTENSGNTIYF.

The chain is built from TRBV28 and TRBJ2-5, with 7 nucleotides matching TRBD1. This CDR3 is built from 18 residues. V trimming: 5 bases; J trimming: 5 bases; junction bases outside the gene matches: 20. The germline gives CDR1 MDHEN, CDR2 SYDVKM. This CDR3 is CASSVRTGKAGSKETQYF. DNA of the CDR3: TGTGCCAGCAGTGTCAGGACAGGCAAAGCCGGATCCAAGGAGACCCAGTACTTC.

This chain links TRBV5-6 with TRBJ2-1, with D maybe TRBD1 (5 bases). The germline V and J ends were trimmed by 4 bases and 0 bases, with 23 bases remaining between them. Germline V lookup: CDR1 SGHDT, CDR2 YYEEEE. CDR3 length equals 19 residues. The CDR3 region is CASSPVVWGRPSSYNEQFF. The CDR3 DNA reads TGTGCCAGCAGCCCTGTGGTGTGGGGCCGACCAAGCTCCTACAATGAGCAGTTCTTC.

The CDR3 DNA follows: TGTGCCAGCCGCCGGGACAGGGCGGGAGGAAACACCATATATTTT. Protein: CASRRDRAGGNTIYF. V usage is TRBV2 and J usage is TRBJ1-3, with 9 nucleotides matching TRBD1. The CDR3 spans 15 residues. The V gene end was trimmed by 8 bases and the J gene end by 4 bases; junction bases not matched to a gene: 9. The germline gives CDR1 SNHLY, CDR2 FYNNEI.

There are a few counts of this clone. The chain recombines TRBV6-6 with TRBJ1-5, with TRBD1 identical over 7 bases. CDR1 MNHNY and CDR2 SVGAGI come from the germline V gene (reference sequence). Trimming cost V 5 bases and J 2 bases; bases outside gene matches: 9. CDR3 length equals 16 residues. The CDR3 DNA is TGTGCCAGCAGTCACGCCGACAGGGAGGGCAATCAGCCCCAGCATTTT. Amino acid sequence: CASSHADREGNQPQHF.

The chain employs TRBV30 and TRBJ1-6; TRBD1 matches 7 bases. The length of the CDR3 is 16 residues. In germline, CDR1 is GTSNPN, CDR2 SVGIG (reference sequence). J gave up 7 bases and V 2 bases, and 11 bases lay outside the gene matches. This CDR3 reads CAWSLNTGVGNSPLHF. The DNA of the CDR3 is TGTGCCTGGAGTTTGAATACAGGGGTTGGGAATTCACCCCTCCACTTT.

DNA of the CDR3: TGCGCCAGCAGCTTGTTTGGGGCCCCCTCTAACTATGGCTACACCTTC. Its protein product is CASSLFGAPSNYGYTF. The gene calls are TRBV5-1 and TRBJ1-2; weak D call: TRBD1 (5 bases). V was pared by 1 base and J by 0 bases, with 13 bases between. This CDR3 has 16 residues. The germline gives CDR1 SGHRS, CDR2 YFSETQ.